The rows below give T cell receptor beta chains drawn from one sample of a study of blood T cell repertoires in COVID-19. Assay used: immunoSEQ multiplex PCR; TCRdb lists only in-frame clones, some missing. In the table there are about 200,000 clones, roughly 84% of which are singletons. Sequenced material: peripheral blood. These receptors originate from a man in his fifties with active or convalescent COVID-19. Both conserved end residues are part of each CDR3. A D gene is named only where the DNA matches it firmly. Clone size appears in some rows only: once, few, many, or a class for an expanded clone.

v_call,j_call,d_call,clone_size,cdr3_nt,cdr3_aa
TRBV7-2,TRBJ1-6,.,.,TGTGCCAGCAGCTTAGCCCCCCGCGGGAGCTCCTATAATTCACCCCTCCACTTT,CASSLAPRGSSYNSPLHF
TRBV9,TRBJ1-1,TRBD1,.,TGTGCCAGCAGCGTAGGAGGACAGGCGTCCACTGAAGCTTTCTTT,CASSVGGQASTEAFF
TRBV7-2,TRBJ1-2,TRBD1,.,TGTGCCAGCAGCTACACGCCGACAGGGGGAAACTATGGCTACACCTTC,CASSYTPTGGNYGYTF
TRBV28,TRBJ2-1,TRBD2,.,TGTGCCAGCAGTTCCCTCTCTAGCGGGAGCTCCTACAATGAGCAGTTCTTC,CASSSLSSGSSYNEQFF
TRBV11-2,TRBJ2-3,.,.,TGTGCCAGCAGCTTATTCCGTGATACGCAGTATTTT,CASSLFRDTQYF
TRBV9,TRBJ1-4,.,.,TGTGCCAGCAGCCAACGAGGGTCCGCAACTAATGAAAAACTGTTTTTT,CASSQRGSATNEKLFF
TRBV24-1,TRBJ2-2,TRBD1,.,TGTGCCACCAGGCAGGGGGCCGCCGGGGAGCTGTTTTTT,CATRQGAAGELFF
TRBV4-1,TRBJ2-3,TRBD2,.,TGCGCCAGCAGCCAAGGACTAGCGGGAGTGGCGCAGTATTTT,CASSQGLAGVAQYF
TRBV7-3,TRBJ2-5,.,.,TGTGCCAGCAGCTCGCAGGGTCTCCCCCAAGAGACCCAGTACTTC,CASSSQGLPQETQYF
TRBV5-1,TRBJ1-1,TRBD1,.,TGCGCCAGCAGCGCACTGGACAGGCCGAACACTGAAGCTTTCTTT,CASSALDRPNTEAFF
TRBV7-6,TRBJ2-1,TRBD2,.,TGTGCCAGCAGCTTACTAGCGGGACGTGCCTACAATGAGCAGTTCTTC,CASSLLAGRAYNEQFF
TRBV19,TRBJ1-5,TRBD1,.,TGTGCCAGTAGAGGGACAGGCGATCAGCCCCAGCATTTT,CASRGTGDQPQHF
TRBV6-4,TRBJ2-1,TRBD1,few,TGTGCCAGCAGTGAAGGGGACAGGGATTTCAATGAGCAGTTCTTC,CASSEGDRDFNEQFF
TRBV29-1,TRBJ1-2,.,.,TGCAGCGTTGATGAGGGAAACTATGGCTACACCTTC,CSVDEGNYGYTF
TRBV7-6,TRBJ2-7,TRBD1,.,TGTGCCAGCAGCTTAGAGACAGGGAGCTCCTACGAGCAGTACTTC,CASSLETGSSYEQYF
TRBV5-6,TRBJ2-5,.,.,TGTGCCAGCAGCCCGATGACAGCATTCCAAGAGACCCAGTACTTC,CASSPMTAFQETQYF
TRBV5-5,TRBJ2-1,TRBD1,.,TGTGCCAGCAGCCCACCGGGACAGGGGATGGGTGGTGAGCAGTTCTTC,CASSPPGQGMGGEQFF
TRBV2,TRBJ2-1,TRBD2,.,TGTGCCAGCAGTGGAGCCTTGACTAGCGTAACCTACAATGAGCAGTTCTTC,CASSGALTSVTYNEQFF
TRBV4-3,TRBJ1-3,.,.,TGCGCCAGCTCTTTGCGGGGGGTAGGCAACACCATATATTTT,CASSLRGVGNTIYF
TRBV19,TRBJ2-2,.,once,TGTGCCAGTAGTCTTGGTCCGGTCACCGGGGAGCTGTTTTTT,CASSLGPVTGELFF
TRBV11-1,TRBJ2-7,TRBD2,.,TGTGCCAGCAGCTTAGTCGCTAGCGGGGGACCCTACGAGCAGTACTTC,CASSLVASGGPYEQYF
TRBV27,TRBJ2-7,TRBD2,.,TGTGCCAGCAGCAATGTCGCGGGAGTGGGCGAGCAGTACTTC,CASSNVAGVGEQYF
TRBV6-4,TRBJ2-7,TRBD1,.,TGTGCCAGAGACGGGACAGGGAATCCCTACGAGCAGTACTTC,CARDGTGNPYEQYF
TRBV29-1,TRBJ1-1,TRBD1,.,TGCAGCGTTGAGGGTCTGGGGCAGGGGGGCACTGAAGCTTTCTTT,CSVEGLGQGGTEAFF
TRBV9,TRBJ2-3,.,.,TGTGCCAGCAGCGGTACTGATCACACAGATACGCAGTATTTT,CASSGTDHTDTQYF
TRBV18,TRBJ2-5,.,once,TGTGCCAGCTCACCATTGGGCTTTCAAGAGACCCAGTACTTC,CASSPLGFQETQYF
TRBV9,TRBJ1-2,.,.,TGTGCCAGCAGCGTAGACAGGGATGGTCGTGGCTACACCTTC,CASSVDRDGRGYTF
TRBV5-5,TRBJ2-1,TRBD2,.,TGTGCCAGCAGCTTGTTTAGCGGGGGATACAATGAGCAGTTCTTC,CASSLFSGGYNEQFF
TRBV29-1,TRBJ1-1,.,few,TGCAGCGTTGATAAAGGGTGGGGCGTTGGAACTGAAGCTTTCTTT,CSVDKGWGVGTEAFF
TRBV2,TRBJ2-5,TRBD2,.,TGTGCCAGCAGTGCGGGACTAGCGGAAGAGACCCAGTACTTC,CASSAGLAEETQYF
TRBV7-9,TRBJ1-2,.,.,TGTGCCAGCAGCTCCCCCAGGGTGGCTAACTATGGCTACACCTTC,CASSSPRVANYGYTF
TRBV24-1,TRBJ2-1,TRBD2,.,TGTGCCACCAGTGATTTAGGGCGGGGGAATGAGCAGTTCTTC,CATSDLGRGNEQFF
TRBV19,TRBJ2-5,.,.,TGTGCCAGTGCTAATGCGGCTAGAGAGACCCAGTACTTC,CASANAARETQYF
TRBV9,TRBJ1-2,TRBD1,.,TGTGCCAGCAGCGTAGCCGGACAGGGTGGAAGCTACACCTTC,CASSVAGQGGSYTF
TRBV13,TRBJ2-5,TRBD1,.,TGTGCCAGCAGCTCCACGACAGGGGCCCGGACCCAGTACTTC,CASSSTTGARTQYF
TRBV16,TRBJ2-2,.,.,TGTGCCAGCAGCCAATCGGTCCCGGAGGGGTTGATGTTTTTT,CASSQSVPEGLMFF
TRBV6-6,TRBJ1-1,TRBD1,.,TGTGCCAGCAGCGAGGGCCCAGGGGGGCACACTGAAGCTTTCTTT,CASSEGPGGHTEAFF
TRBV11-3,TRBJ2-1,TRBD1,.,TGTGCCAGCAGCTACGGACCGGGACAGGGGATTAATGAGCAGTTCTTC,CASSYGPGQGINEQFF
TRBV6-5,TRBJ1-5,TRBD1,.,TGTGCCAGCAGGGGGACAGGGGAGCAGCCCCAGCATTTT,CASRGTGEQPQHF
TRBV10-3,TRBJ2-3,TRBD2,once,TGTGCCATCAGCCCGAGCGGGGGGTCAGATACGCAGTATTTT,CAISPSGGSDTQYF
TRBV2,TRBJ2-3,.,few,TGTGCCAGTGGACCAGGAGGGCACACAGATACGCAGTATTTT,CASGPGGHTDTQYF